This T cell receptor beta chain emerged from a study of post-analysis software for immune sequencing data. Whole-study findings and limits: Roughly five TRBV segments appeared more often in patients than in controls, and TRBV5-6, TRBV5-1 and TRBV20-1 were among these. A significant reduction in normalized Chao1 diversity was observed in multiple sclerosis patients versus controls.

Each TCR beta cDNA library carried unique molecular identifiers. With roughly 0.85 to 11 million T cells as the source, 400,000 to 550,000 cDNA molecules resulted. TCRdb itself ran the PCR reads through MiXCR, one entry per CDR3 protein. The sample holds about 680,000 distinct CDR3 sequences, around 60% seen once. Regarding this clonotype: Its matching antigen is unknown.

The V gene lost 4 bases and the J gene lost 2 bases, with 13 bases spanning the gap. The V gene's germline CDR1 is SGHRS and CDR2 YFSETQ. The CDR3 has 14 amino acids. J is TRBJ2-7 and V is TRBV5-1; D may correspond to TRBD1 or TRBD2 (5 bases each). What was sequenced was blood. The sequence was collected from a girl aged 2 to 9 with multiple sclerosis. In DNA, the CDR3 is TGCGCCAGCAGCAAGGTAGAGGGGCCCTACGAGCAGTACTTC. Its protein product is CASSKVEGPYEQYF.